This T cell receptor beta chain derives from a study of T cell changes during pregnancy in multiple sclerosis. This clone was recorded once. There are 16 residues in the CDR3. The V end lost 3 bases, the J end lost 8 bases, and 20 bases lay between the germline ends. In germline, CDR1 is KGHSH, CDR2 LQKENI. TCRdb's copy holds only in-frame clones and misses some; the assay was immunoSEQ multiplex PCR. The table records about 85,000 clones, just over 90% of them present only once. The J gene is TRBJ2-1, the V gene TRBV18, with D maybe TRBD2 (6 bases). This clonotype originated in a female donor with multiple sclerosis, enrolled in a pregnancy study. The material sequenced was peripheral blood, taken in the first trimester of pregnancy. The CDR3 DNA reads TGTGCCAGCTCACCGCAACCCGGGACTCCCCTAGATGAGCAGTTCTTC. This translates into CASSPQPGTPLDEQFF.